The 9 T cell receptor beta chains below come from one sample, sequenced in a study of cytomegalovirus exposure and HLA in healthy donors. Repertoires were generated with immunoSEQ multiplex PCR, while TCRdb's copy carries only in-frame clones and drops some. Counted here are approximately 100,000 clones, around 88% occurring once; the ten biggest clones make up roughly 3.7%. Sequences were obtained from PBMCs. These receptors originate from a woman under 40 in good health and CMV-seronegative.

This chain joins TRBV2 and TRBJ2-1; the match to TRBD2 covers 12 bases. The J segment lost 12 bases and the V segment lost 6 bases, leaving 3 bases of the junction unmatched. CDR1 is SNHLY, CDR2 FYNNEI, per germline. CDR3 length equals 12 residues. CDR3 DNA sequence: TGTGCCAGCAGCGCGACTAGCGGGGGGCAGTTCTTC. Translation gives CASSATSGGQFF. Full variable domain (outside the CDR3, taken from reference TRBV2 and TRBJ2-1): EPEVTQTPSHQVTQMGQEVILRCVPISNHLYFYWYRQILGQKVEFLVSFYNNEISEKSEIFDDQFSVERPDGSNFTLKIRSTKLEDSAMYFCASSATSGGQFFGPGTRLTVL.

This chain connects TRBV9 to TRBJ1-2; 8 bases agree with TRBD1. Germline loops: CDR1 SGDLS, CDR2 YYNGEE. Trimming removed 3 bases from V and 1 base from J; junction bases left unmatched: 11. This CDR3 spans 17 amino acids. CDR3 DNA: TGTGCCAGCAGCGCGTATTCCCAGGGGGCTGGTAACTATGGCTACACCTTC. This translates into CASSAYSQGAGNYGYTF.

CDR3 nucleotide sequence: TGTGCCAGCAGTACAGGGGCTAATCAGCCCCAGCATTTT. It encodes CASSTGANQPQHF. V is TRBV7-3 and J is TRBJ1-5, with TRBD1 identical over 7 bases. The J segment lost 4 bases and the V segment lost 6 bases, leaving 3 bases of the junction unmatched. CDR1 is SGHTA, CDR2 FQGTGA, per germline. The CDR3 is made up of 13 amino acids.

This clone was seen only once. CDR3 DNA: TGTGCCAGCAGCTTAGGGGCTAGCGGGAACCGGAACACCGGGGAGCTGTTTTTT. Its protein product is CASSLGASGNRNTGELFF. This chain uses TRBV7-2 with TRBJ2-2; 9 bases are shared with TRBD2. Looked up from germline, CDR1 is SGHTA and CDR2 is FQGNSA. The CDR3 length is 18 residues. V lost 1 base and J lost 1; bases outside the gene matches: 7. Together with reference TRBV7-2 and TRBJ2-2, the CDR3 gives the full variable domain: GAGVSQSPSNKVTEKGKDVELRCDPISGHTALYWYRQSLGQGLEFLIYFQGNSAPDKSGLPSDRFSAERTGGSVSTLTIQRTQQEDSAVYLCASSLGASGNRNTGELFFGEGSRLTVL.

The chain employs TRBV4-2 and TRBJ2-2; 15 nucleotides agree with TRBD2. V shed 1 base, J shed 6 bases, and the junction held 6 bases outside the gene matches. There are 18 residues in the CDR3. Germline V gene sequence: CDR1 LGHNA, CDR2 YNFKEQ. The CDR3 sequence: CASSQVGLAGGMSGELFF. Written as DNA, the CDR3 is TGTGCCAGCAGCCAAGTGGGACTAGCGGGGGGAATGTCCGGGGAGCTGTTTTTT.

The DNA of the CDR3 is TGTGCCAGCAACCTAGACGGATCGAACACTGAAGCTTTCTTT. It specifies CASNLDGSNTEAFF. The V call is TRBV9, the J call TRBJ1-1; D remains unclear. Germline V gene sequence: CDR1 SGDLS, CDR2 YYNGEE. The CDR3 has 14 amino acids. V lost 6 bases and J 1 base, leaving 13 bases between the germline ends.

This chain joins TRBV7-2 and TRBJ1-2; D ambiguous. With 3 bases removed from V and 7 bases from J, the gap between germline ends came to 12 bases. Per the germline V gene, CDR1 is SGHTA and CDR2 is FQGNSA. The CDR3 has 13 amino acids. CDR3 sequence (DNA): TGTGCCAGCAGCTTTAGAAGTTCCGGTGGCTACACCTTC. This sequence encodes CASSFRSSGGYTF.

Written as DNA, the CDR3 is TGTGCCAGCAGCCAACGACCCGGACTACAGCAGTACTTC. Amino acids: CASSQRPGLQQYF. The V and J genes are TRBV28 and TRBJ2-7; perhaps TRBD2 as D (6 bases). This CDR3 is built from 13 residues. Germline V gene sequence: CDR1 MDHEN, CDR2 SYDVKM. Trimming took off 6 bases at V and 8 bases at J, with 17 bases between the two ends.

The V gene is TRBV9, the J gene TRBJ1-2, with 7 bases aligning to TRBD1. The V segment lost 3 bases and the J segment 4 bases; nucleotides outside the gene matches: 9. CDR1 SGDLS and CDR2 YYNGEE come from the germline V gene. The CDR3 has 15 residues. For the CDR3, the DNA is TGTGCCAGCAGCGGCCGCGGGACAGATCCCTATGGCTACACCTTC. It is translated as CASSGRGTDPYGYTF.